Listed below are T cell receptor beta chains from one sample, sequenced in a study of blood T cell repertoires in COVID-19. TCRdb's copy holds only in-frame clones and misses some; the assay was immunoSEQ multiplex PCR. The sample contains some 96,000 clones, more than 70% of which appear only once. Sequenced sample: peripheral blood. These receptors all come from a human donor in a cohort sampled during active COVID-19. Both conserved end residues are part of each CDR3. The D gene is left open where the match is weak. Size tells how often a clone was seen (once, few, many) or the class of an expanded clone, and some rows leave it out.

19	TRBJ1-1	NA	TRBV18	TRBD1	TGTGCCAGCCAAATGGTCCCCGGGACAGGCAGTTATTTGAACACTGAAGCTTTCTTT	CASQMVPGTGSYLNTEAFF
12	TRBJ2-3	NA	TRBV7-2	NA	TGTGCCAGCAGTCGTGGCACAGATACGCAGTATTTT	CASSRGTDTQYF
13	TRBJ1-1	NA	TRBV6-1	NA	TGTGCCAGCAGTGAATTGGGAGGTGGTGAGGCTTTCTTT	CASSELGGGEAFF
15	TRBJ1-2	NA	TRBV2	TRBD1	TGTGCCAGCAGCTCCCCGGGACAGGGGGCGCTTGGCTACACCTTC	CASSSPGQGALGYTF
13	TRBJ2-6	NA	TRBV6-5	NA	TGTGCCAGCACCCCGTTTGGGGCCAACGTCCTGACTTTC	CASTPFGANVLTF
14	TRBJ2-7	NA	TRBV7-2	TRBD2	TGTGCCAGCAGCTTAGGGGGAGCGGGATACGAGCAGTACTTC	CASSLGGAGYEQYF
15	TRBJ1-5	NA	TRBV2	NA	TGTGCCAGCAATAGCGAGGGAATTTTTAATCAGCCCCAGCATTTT	CASNSEGIFNQPQHF
15	TRBJ1-6	NA	TRBV18	NA	TGTGCCAGCTCACCAGGGAGGGTAGGTAATTCACCCCTCCACTTT	CASSPGRVGNSPLHF
16	TRBJ2-1	NA	TRBV6-5	TRBD2	TGTGCCAGCAGTTACTTAGCTAGCGGGGAGAGGAATGAGCAGTTCTTC	CASSYLASGERNEQFF
17	TRBJ2-7	once	TRBV5-4	NA	TGTGCCAGCAGCTTGGAACATCCGGGGGTGGGGGCCTACGAGCAGTACTTC	CASSLEHPGVGAYEQYF
12	TRBJ1-2	NA	TRBV6-5	NA	TGTGCCAGCAGAGATACAGGGAAGGGCTACACCTTC	CASRDTGKGYTF
16	TRBJ2-1	NA	TRBV3-1/TRBV3-2	TRBD2	TGTGCCAGCAGCCAAAGGACTAGCGGGATCCTCAATGAGCAGTTCTTC	CASSQRTSGILNEQFF
15	TRBJ1-1	NA	TRBV29-1	NA	TGCAGCGTTGCAGGGACACTCCCCGTGAGGACTGAAGCTTTCTTT	CSVAGTLPVRTEAFF
16	TRBJ1-1	few	TRBV6-1	TRBD1	TGTGCCAGCAGTGGCCCAGGGGGCGTGATGAACACTGAAGCTTTCTTT	CASSGPGGVMNTEAFF
15	TRBJ2-3	NA	TRBV19	TRBD2	TGTGCCAGTAGTATTCGCGGGGGGAGCACAGATACGCAGTATTTT	CASSIRGGSTDTQYF
14	TRBJ1-3	NA	TRBV6-5	NA	TGTGCCAGCAGTCCCTCAGGGTCTGGAAACACCATATATTTT	CASSPSGSGNTIYF
15	TRBJ1-2	NA	TRBV6-5	TRBD1	TGTGCCAGCAGTTACTCGAGAGACAGGGGGTTTGACTACACCTTC	CASSYSRDRGFDYTF
15	TRBJ1-1	NA	TRBV5-1	NA	TGCGCCAGCAGCTTGGGGCCAGATATGAACACTGAAGCTTTCTTT	CASSLGPDMNTEAFF
15	TRBJ2-1	NA	TRBV7-2	TRBD1	TGTGCCAGCAGCTCCCGGGACAGGGGGGGCAATGAGCAGTTCTTC	CASSSRDRGGNEQFF
17	TRBJ1-6	NA	TRBV11-2	NA	TGTGCCAGCAGCTTATCCCCTAGGACATTAGTCAATTCACCCCTCCACTTT	CASSLSPRTLVNSPLHF
13	TRBJ2-3	NA	TRBV12-3/TRBV12-4	NA	TGTGCCAGTGGGGGGATTAGCACAGATACGCAGTATTTT	CASGGISTDTQYF
13	TRBJ2-7	once	TRBV7-2	NA	TGTGCCAGCAGACAAGGTCAGCGGGCTGAGCAGTACTTC	CASRQGQRAEQYF
15	TRBJ1-4	NA	TRBV15	NA	TGTGCCACCAGCAGAAAGACAGCAACTAATGAAAAACTGTTTTTT	CATSRKTATNEKLFF
17	TRBJ1-2	NA	TRBV4-1	TRBD1	TGCGCCAGCAGCCCTAACACCGGGACAGGGGCGTCGTATGGCTACACCTTC	CASSPNTGTGASYGYTF
16	TRBJ2-3	NA	TRBV11-3	TRBD2	TGTGCCAGCAGCTTAAGGACTAGCGGCAGCACAGATACGCAGTATTTT	CASSLRTSGSTDTQYF
15	TRBJ2-7	NA	TRBV9	NA	TGTGCCAGCAGCGTAGGAGGGATCCTCGGCTACGAGCAGTACTTC	CASSVGGILGYEQYF
15	TRBJ2-1	NA	TRBV6-5	NA	TGTGCCAGCACCACCCGCAGGACTCCCCCCTCTGAGCAGTTCTTC	CASTTRRTPPSEQFF
13	TRBJ2-7	NA	TRBV3-1/TRBV3-2	NA	TGTGCCAGCAGCCATCTTTCCTCCTACGAGCAGTACTTC	CASSHLSSYEQYF
14	TRBJ1-1	NA	TRBV5-1	TRBD1	TGCGCCAGCAGCTGGGACAGTATGAACACTGAAGCTTTCTTT	CASSWDSMNTEAFF
16	TRBJ2-1	NA	TRBV4-3	TRBD2	TGCGCCAGCAGCCATGTAGCGGGGACGGGGTCCAATGAGCAGTTCTTC	CASSHVAGTGSNEQFF
15	TRBJ2-3	NA	TRBV3-1/TRBV3-2	NA	TGTGCCAGCAGCCAAGGAGGGGGTGGCGCAGATACGCAGTATTTT	CASSQGGGGADTQYF
16	TRBJ2-1	NA	TRBV28	NA	TGTGCCAGCAGTTCCTCGGACAGAAAGGGGCCCAATGAGCAGTTCTTC	CASSSSDRKGPNEQFF
16	TRBJ2-7	NA	TRBV13	NA	TGTGCCAGCAGCTTCGAGCTCCGGGGAATAGTGAGCGAGCAGTACTTC	CASSFELRGIVSEQYF
17	TRBJ2-7	NA	TRBV7-2	TRBD2	TGTGCCAGCAGCTTAGCGTTCACTAGCGGGGGAGGCTACGAGCAGTACTTC	CASSLAFTSGGGYEQYF
16	TRBJ2-7	NA	TRBV7-2	TRBD2	TGTGCCAGCAGCTTAGTTCCCAGCGGGGGTGTCTACGAGCAGTACTTC	CASSLVPSGGVYEQYF
14	TRBJ1-6	NA	TRBV2	NA	TGTGCCAGCAGTGAATTTACGGTGAATTCACCCCTCCACTTT	CASSEFTVNSPLHF
15	TRBJ2-7	NA	TRBV5-1	NA	TGCGCCAGCAGCCTAAACTCCCCGAGGACTTACGAGCAGTACTTC	CASSLNSPRTYEQYF
14	TRBJ1-1	NA	TRBV5-1	TRBD1	TGCGCCAGCAGCTTAGACAGGGGAACGGCTGAAGCTTTCTTT	CASSLDRGTAEAFF
18	TRBJ2-2	NA	TRBV14	TRBD2	TGTGCCAGCAGCCAAGCACTGGTAGCGGGACCTATCACCGGGGAGCTGTTTTTT	CASSQALVAGPITGELFF
18	TRBJ2-6	NA	TRBV4-3	TRBD2	TGCGCCAGCAGCCAAGGGACGGGGGGGGACTCTGGGGCCAACGTCCTGACTTTC	CASSQGTGGDSGANVLTF
14	TRBJ2-3	NA	TRBV20-1	TRBD2	TGCAGTGCTAGTCGGCGGGGGTTCGGGGATACGCAGTATTTT	CSASRRGFGDTQYF
13	TRBJ2-7	NA	TRBV6-5	TRBD2	TGTGCCAGCAGTTACCGGGGGGAGGGCGAGCAGTACTTC	CASSYRGEGEQYF
13	TRBJ1-1	NA	TRBV6-6	NA	TGTGCCAGCAGTTATGACAGGAACACTGAAGCTTTCTTT	CASSYDRNTEAFF
16	TRBJ1-5	few	TRBV5-5	NA	TGTGCCAGCAGCCGGGGGGAGGCTTCTTACAATCAGCCCCAGCATTTT	CASSRGEASYNQPQHF
13	TRBJ2-5	NA	TRBV4-3	TRBD1	TGCGCCAGCAGCCAGACAGGGACGGAGACCCAGTACTTC	CASSQTGTETQYF
16	TRBJ2-3	once	TRBV11-2	NA	TGTGCCAGCAGCTTAGAGGCCGGGATCAGGGGAGATACGCAGTATTTT	CASSLEAGIRGDTQYF
15	TRBJ2-7	NA	TRBV6-6	TRBD2	TGTGCCAGCAGAGCAGGGACTAGCGCGTCCAACGAGCAGTACTTC	CASRAGTSASNEQYF
15	TRBJ1-2	NA	TRBV7-9	NA	TGTGCCAGCAGCCCCGGGCCGGGGTACAACTATGGCTACACCTTC	CASSPGPGYNYGYTF